This is a list of T cell receptor beta chains from one sample in a study of T cell responses to AZD1222 COVID-19 vaccine. Generated by immunoSEQ multiplex PCR, the TCRdb table keeps only in-frame clones and is missing some. The table shows 120,000 or so clones, with roughly 89% occurring only once. Sequencing used peripheral blood, obtained 28 days after the second AZD1222 dose. The source is an adult who received the AZD1222 COVID-19 vaccine. The CDR3 runs from the conserved cysteine through the conserved F or W. A D gene is named only where the DNA matches it firmly. For some rows the clone size is stated as once, few or many, or as a class when expanded; others skip it.

d_gene,abundance,v_gene,j_gene,CDR3nt,CDR3aa
-,-,TRBV6-5,TRBJ1-1,TGTGCCAGCAGTTACTCGACGGCCAACACTGAAGCTTTCTTT,CASSYSTANTEAFF
-,-,TRBV27,TRBJ2-6,TGTGCCAGCAGTGCGGACAGCCTAGGGAGGGCCAACGTCCTGACTTTC,CASSADSLGRANVLTF
-,-,TRBV29-1,TRBJ2-7,TGCAGCGTAGCACAGGGTGGCGAGCAGTACTTC,CSVAQGGEQYF
-,-,TRBV2,TRBJ1-1,TGTGCCAGCAGCGCGGAGGGAGGGGGCACTGAAGCTTTCTTT,CASSAEGGGTEAFF
-,once,TRBV11-3,TRBJ1-1,TGTGCCAGCAGTTCTCGACGTTCGAGCACTGAAGCTTTCTTT,CASSSRRSSTEAFF
-,-,TRBV24-1,TRBJ2-3,TGTGCCACCAGTGATTTTGGGAGCACAGATACGCAGTATTTT,CATSDFGSTDTQYF
-,-,TRBV28,TRBJ2-7,TGTGCCAGCAGCCCTTTCCCCACAGGGTCCTACGAGCAGTACTTC,CASSPFPTGSYEQYF
-,few,TRBV5-8,TRBJ1-5,TGTGCCAGCAGCGGGGACGGAGGTCGTCAAAATCAGCCCCAGCATTTT,CASSGDGGRQNQPQHF
-,-,TRBV30,TRBJ2-5,TGTGCCTGGACTCGCGGGCTCCAAGAGACCCAGTACTTC,CAWTRGLQETQYF
-,-,TRBV2,TRBJ1-2,TGTGCCAGCAGTGACGACGCTCGGGGCTACACCTTC,CASSDDARGYTF
-,-,TRBV6-5,TRBJ2-3,TGTGCCAGCAGTTATCGGGGGGCTAGCACAGATACGCAGTATTTT,CASSYRGASTDTQYF
TRBD2,-,TRBV7-9,TRBJ2-7,TGTGCCAGCAGCACCCCTGCCAGCGGGAGGGCCTCCTACGAGCAGTACTTC,CASSTPASGRASYEQYF
-,-,TRBV7-9,TRBJ2-7,TGTGCCAGCAGCCCCCTGGGTGGGGCCGAGTACGAGCAGTACTTC,CASSPLGGAEYEQYF
TRBD1,-,TRBV15,TRBJ1-2,TGTGCCACCAGCAGGTCGGGACAGCCTCTCTCGTCGGAAGGCTACACCTTC,CATSRSGQPLSSEGYTF
TRBD1,-,TRBV11-3,TRBJ2-7,TGTGCCAGCAGCTACTCGGTAGGGGGCTCTGAGGAGCAGTACTTC,CASSYSVGGSEEQYF
-,-,TRBV30,TRBJ2-3,TGTGCCTGGACGGGGGTCTCACGGGATACGCAGTATTTT,CAWTGVSRDTQYF
TRBD1,-,TRBV4-3,TRBJ2-1,TGCGCCAGCAGCCAACTGGACAGGAGCTCCTACAATGAGCAGTTCTTC,CASSQLDRSSYNEQFF
-,-,TRBV19,TRBJ1-5,TGTGCCAGTCGGGACGGTCTGGCCCAGCATTTT,CASRDGLAQHF
-,-,TRBV28,TRBJ2-3,TGTGCCAGCAGTTTATCTGAGGGGGGATACACAGATACGCAGTATTTT,CASSLSEGGYTDTQYF
TRBD1,-,TRBV2,TRBJ2-3,TGTGCCAGCAGGCCCTACAGGGGTATAGATACGCAGTATTTT,CASRPYRGIDTQYF
-,-,TRBV19,TRBJ2-7,TGTGCCAGTAGTAGACAGGCGAGGGACTACGAGCAGTACTTC,CASSRQARDYEQYF
-,-,TRBV7-2,TRBJ2-7,TGTGCCAGCAGCTTAGGTCGGGGGCGCAACGGCTACGAGCAGTACTTC,CASSLGRGRNGYEQYF
TRBD1,-,TRBV6-5,TRBJ1-2,TGTGCCAGCAGGCGACCGACAGGGGACCGTGGCTACACCTTC,CASRRPTGDRGYTF
TRBD2,-,TRBV5-1,TRBJ2-1,TGCGCCAGCACCGCCCCCTCTAGCGGGGGCAATGAGCAGTTCTTC,CASTAPSSGGNEQFF
TRBD1,-,TRBV5-5,TRBJ2-2,TGTGCCAGCAGCTTGTGGGACAGGGCGCCCGGGGAGCTGTTTTTT,CASSLWDRAPGELFF
-,-,TRBV29-1,TRBJ2-3,TGCAGCGTGAGGTCCGGGGAGAGCACAGATACGCAGTATTTT,CSVRSGESTDTQYF
TRBD2,-,TRBV5-1,TRBJ2-1,TGCGCCAGCCTCCCTAGCGGGGGGGCCAGCAATGAGCAGTTCTTC,CASLPSGGASNEQFF
TRBD2,once,TRBV7-2,TRBJ2-7,TGTGCCAGCAGCTTAGCGAAAGGACTAGCGTACTACGAGCAGTACTTC,CASSLAKGLAYYEQYF
TRBD1,few,TRBV30,TRBJ1-5,TGTGCCTGGAGTGTAACAGGGGGCCGGCAGCCCCAGCATTTT,CAWSVTGGRQPQHF
-,-,TRBV7-2,TRBJ1-6,TGTGCCAGCAGCTTATACGTCTCACCCCTCCACTTT,CASSLYVSPLHF
-,-,TRBV5-4,TRBJ2-1,TGTGCCAGCAGCTTGGACAGGAACAATGAGCAGTTCTTC,CASSLDRNNEQFF